The rows below give T cell receptor beta chains drawn from one sample of a study of T cells in Graves' hyperthyroidism and ophthalmopathy. TCRdb recomputed calls from the multiplex PCR reads with MiXCR, one row per CDR3 protein. The sample carries about 280,000 distinct CDR3 sequences, under 30% recorded once. Sequencing input: blood. The source of these receptors is a man aged 40-55 years with Graves' hyperthyroidism that later progressed to Graves' ophthalmopathy. The CDR3 runs from the conserved cysteine through the conserved F or W. D genes are given only for firm matches. The size field is filled for only some rows; it gives once, few, many or a size class.

j_call v_call clone_size d_call cdr3_nt cdr3_aa
TRBJ2-2 TRBV24-1 many - TGTGCCACCAGTGATTTTCAGGGCGGGTTCACCGGGGAGCTGTTTTTT CATSDFQGGFTGELFF
TRBJ1-3 TRBV12-3/TRBV12-4 many TRBD1 TGTGCCAGCAGAACCGGGACAGACTCTGGAAACACCATATATTTT CASRTGTDSGNTIYF
TRBJ2-7 TRBV12-3/TRBV12-4 many TRBD2 TGTGCCAGCAGTCCTCAACGGGGGGAGGAGCAGTACTTC CASSPQRGEEQYF
TRBJ1-2 TRBV11-2 many TRBD1 TGTGCCAGCAGCTTTAACCCAGGACAGGGCTATGGCTACACCTTC CASSFNPGQGYGYTF
TRBJ2-5 TRBV7-2 - TRBD2 TGTGCCAGCAGCGTGATCCAGACTAGCGGGCAAGAGACCCGGTACTTC CASSVIQTSGQETRYF
TRBJ1-2 TRBV12-3/TRBV12-4 many - TGTGCCAGCACCCTCTCCGGGCTACTAAGCGGCTATGGCTACACCTTC CASTLSGLLSGYGYTF
TRBJ2-5 TRBV2 many TRBD2 TGTGCCAGCAGGCGACTAGCGGGAGGGGATGAGACCCAGTACTTC CASRRLAGGDETQYF
TRBJ2-2 TRBV5-8 - - TGTGCCAGCAGCCACAGGTTGTCCGGGGAGCTGTTTTTT CASSHRLSGELFF
TRBJ2-7 TRBV11-2 - - TGTGCCAGCAGCTTAGATTCCGGCTACGAGCAGTACTTC CASSLDSGYEQYF
TRBJ2-5 TRBV12-3/TRBV12-4 many TRBD2 TGTGCCAGCAGTTTTTTTAAGGGGCGGGAGGCGTTAAAGACCCAGTACTTC CASSFFKGREALKTQYF
TRBJ1-1 TRBV12-3/TRBV12-4 once TRBD1 TGTGCCAGCAGTTTTTACGGACAGGCGAACACTGAAGCTTTCTTT CASSFYGQANTEAFF
TRBJ2-7 TRBV2 many TRBD2 TGTGCCAGCAGTGAAGAATCGGGACTAGTCTACGAGCAGTACTTC CASSEESGLVYEQYF
TRBJ1-1 TRBV5-1 many - TGCGCCAGCAGCTTGTTGGCGGGGGCGGGCGGCACTGAAGCTTTCTTT CASSLLAGAGGTEAFF
TRBJ1-2 TRBV6-1 many - TGTGCCAGCAGTAGGACAGATAACTATGGCTACACCTTC CASSRTDNYGYTF
TRBJ2-5 TRBV7-2 - TRBD2 TGTGCCAGCAGCTTTACTAGCGGCGGGACCCAGTACTTC CASSFTSGGTQYF
TRBJ2-6 TRBV9 few - TGTGCCAGCAGCCCTCAGATCCCTGGGGCCAACGTCCTGACTTTC CASSPQIPGANVLTF
TRBJ2-7 TRBV2 - TRBD2 TGTGCCAGTGTTGGACTAGCGGGAGGGGGCTACGAGCAGTACTTC CASVGLAGGGYEQYF
TRBJ2-7 TRBV6-5 - TRBD1 TGTGCCAGCAGCTACCGGGACAGGGGGGACGAGCAGTACTTC CASSYRDRGDEQYF
TRBJ2-6 TRBV6-2/TRBV6-3 few - TGTGCCAGCAGTTGGGACAACTCTGGGGCCAACGTCCTGACTTTC CASSWDNSGANVLTF
TRBJ2-7 TRBV6-5 many TRBD1 TGTGCCAGCATCAAGGGGGGACAGGGTGGCGTCGAGCAGTACTTC CASIKGGQGGVEQYF
TRBJ1-1 TRBV4-2 many - TGTGCCAGCAGCCAACCTGGACAGAGAAACACTGAAGCTTTCTTT CASSQPGQRNTEAFF
TRBJ2-5 TRBV7-9 few - TGTGCCAGCAGCTTAGCTACAGTAGAAGAGACCCAGTACTTC CASSLATVEETQYF
TRBJ1-2 TRBV24-1 few - TGTGCCACCAGTGATTTCGCCTACTATGGCTACACCTTC CATSDFAYYGYTF
TRBJ2-7 TRBV27 many TRBD1 TGTGCCAGCAGTTTATCCATAGGGACAGGGGATGTGGAGCAGTACTTC CASSLSIGTGDVEQYF
TRBJ1-1 TRBV4-2 many - TGTGCCAGCAGCCGACCCCGGTCCATTCGGAACACTGAAGCTTTCTTT CASSRPRSIRNTEAFF
TRBJ1-2 TRBV5-1 - - TGCGCCAGCAGCTTGGATGGGGCAGAGTACTATGGCTACACCTTC CASSLDGAEYYGYTF
TRBJ1-2 TRBV12-3/TRBV12-4 - - TGTGCCAGCAGTTTGCACGGAACCGGGGTCCGAGGGAAGTATGGCTACACCTTC CASSLHGTGVRGKYGYTF
TRBJ1-5 TRBV6-2/TRBV6-3 - - TGTGCCAGCAGTCGGAATGAAGGCAATCAGCCCCAGCATTTT CASSRNEGNQPQHF
TRBJ1-2 TRBV18 many - TGTGCCAGCTCACCCGAGCGTGGCAGTAGATATGGCTACACCTTC CASSPERGSRYGYTF
TRBJ2-2 TRBV10-3 many - TGTGCCATCAGTGAGAAGGGACAAGGTACCGGGGAGCTGTTTTTT CAISEKGQGTGELFF
TRBJ2-7 TRBV28 - TRBD1 TGTGCCAGCAGTACCACGGACAGGGGGATCGACGAGCAGTACTTC CASSTTDRGIDEQYF
TRBJ1-2 TRBV3-1 many TRBD1 TGTGCCAGCAGCCAGCGAGGGACAGGGGTTGGCTACACCTTC CASSQRGTGVGYTF
TRBJ1-3 TRBV24-1 many TRBD1 TGTGCCACCAGTGATTTGCCCAGGGGGAACACCATATATTTT CATSDLPRGNTIYF
TRBJ1-5 TRBV20-1 many - TGCAGTGCTAGAGACCAGGGGCCCGGAGATCAGCCCCAGCATTTT CSARDQGPGDQPQHF
TRBJ1-2 TRBV12-5 - - TGTGCTAGTGGTTTGGTACTAGGGGTCCGTACCTCGTCCTATGGCTACACCTTC CASGLVLGVRTSSYGYTF
TRBJ1-5 TRBV9 many - TGTGCCAGCAGCGTTGGGACCATGGATCAGCCCCAGCATTTT CASSVGTMDQPQHF
TRBJ2-7 TRBV6-5 many - TGTGCCAGCAGTTTCAGGGGAGGCGAGCAGTACTTC CASSFRGGEQYF
TRBJ1-1 TRBV6-1 - - TGTGCCAGCAGCAGCTTGAGGGTTGGGACTGAAGCTTTCTTT CASSSLRVGTEAFF
TRBJ2-7 TRBV11-2 few TRBD1 TGTGCCAGCAGCTTAGAGCCGACAGGGTACTCCTACGAGCAGTACTTC CASSLEPTGYSYEQYF
TRBJ1-6 TRBV7-9 many - TGTGCCAGCAGCTTAGGGACAGAAGGATCACCCCTCCACTTT CASSLGTEGSPLHF
TRBJ1-2 TRBV12-3/TRBV12-4 - - TGTGCCAGCAGTTTTATGGGAACCTATGGCTACACCTTC CASSFMGTYGYTF
TRBJ2-5 TRBV6-1 - TRBD1 TGTGCCAGCAGTCCCGACAGGGTAGGGACCCAGTACTTC CASSPDRVGTQYF
TRBJ2-2 TRBV9 - - TGTGCCAGCACGACAACATACACCGGGGAGCTGTTTTTT CASTTTYTGELFF
TRBJ2-7 TRBV29-1 many - TGCAGCGTTGGGGCCGCTACCTACGAGCAGTACTTC CSVGAATYEQYF
TRBJ2-7 TRBV5-4 many TRBD1 TGTGCCAGCAGCTTAAGACAGGGAAACTACGAGCAGTACTTC CASSLRQGNYEQYF
TRBJ1-1 TRBV7-9 - - TGTGCCAGCAGCACCGGACGGGAAGCTTTCTTT CASSTGREAFF
TRBJ1-2 TRBV20-1 - - TGCAGTGGTTTACCCGACAGTGATGGCTACACCTTC CSGLPDSDGYTF